This T cell receptor beta chain came from a study of immune heterogeneity within non-small cell lung tumors. Germline V gene data show CDR1 as MNHEY and CDR2 as SMNVEV (reference sequence). V was shortened by 2 bases and J by 3 bases, with 26 bases between the two germline ends. This CDR3 has 19 residues. The template consisted of bulk tumor genomic DNA, with approximately 630 ng used per sample. Widely spaced biopsies, several per primary tumor, were obtained at surgery. Undergoing curative surgery were patients whose non-small cell lung cancer was untreated and newly diagnosed. This clonotype is medium-sized. Multiplex PCR amplified the TCR beta CDR3 region. Its first round ran for roughly 9 cycles with 32 V and 13 J primers. TCRdb passed the multiplex PCR reads through MiXCR, listing each CDR3 protein once. Of about 10,000 distinct CDR3 sequences listed, around a sixth are singletons.

The V and J genes are TRBV27 and TRBJ2-7; D is perhaps TRBD1 (5 bases). Sequencing was done on a sample of lung tumor tissue. The clonotype comes from a man aged 35 to 55 with non-small cell lung cancer. CDR3 DNA: TGTGCCAGCAGTTTACGGCAGGGTACTAACCCGCCGCCCTACTACGAGCAGTACTTC. This codes for CASSLRQGTNPPPYYEQYF.